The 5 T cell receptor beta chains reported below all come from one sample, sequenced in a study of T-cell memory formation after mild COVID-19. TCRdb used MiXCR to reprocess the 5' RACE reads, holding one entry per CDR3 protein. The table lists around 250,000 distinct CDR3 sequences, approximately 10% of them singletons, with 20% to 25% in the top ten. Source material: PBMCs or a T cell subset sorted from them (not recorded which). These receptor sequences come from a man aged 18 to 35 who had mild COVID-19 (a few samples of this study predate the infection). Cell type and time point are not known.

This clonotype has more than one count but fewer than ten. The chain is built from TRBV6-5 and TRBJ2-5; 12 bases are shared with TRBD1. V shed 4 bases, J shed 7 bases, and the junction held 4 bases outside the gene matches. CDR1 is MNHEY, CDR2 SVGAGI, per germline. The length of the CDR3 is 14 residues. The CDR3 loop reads CASSWGQGASTQYF. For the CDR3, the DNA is TGTGCCAGCAGTTGGGGACAGGGGGCTTCGACCCAGTACTTC.

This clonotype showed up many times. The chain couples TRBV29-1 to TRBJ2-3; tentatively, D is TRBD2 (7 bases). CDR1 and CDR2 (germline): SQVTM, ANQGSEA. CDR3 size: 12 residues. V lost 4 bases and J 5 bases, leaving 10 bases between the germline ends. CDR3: CSVAGGRDTQYF. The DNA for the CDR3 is TGCAGCGTTGCCGGGGGGCGAGATACGCAGTATTTT.

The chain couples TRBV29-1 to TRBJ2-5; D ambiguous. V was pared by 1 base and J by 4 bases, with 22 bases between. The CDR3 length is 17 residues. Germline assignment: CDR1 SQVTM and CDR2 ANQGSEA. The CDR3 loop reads CSVEVHSLPQLSETQYF. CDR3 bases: TGCAGCGTTGAAGTCCACTCTCTGCCGCAGCTTTCAGAGACCCAGTACTTC.

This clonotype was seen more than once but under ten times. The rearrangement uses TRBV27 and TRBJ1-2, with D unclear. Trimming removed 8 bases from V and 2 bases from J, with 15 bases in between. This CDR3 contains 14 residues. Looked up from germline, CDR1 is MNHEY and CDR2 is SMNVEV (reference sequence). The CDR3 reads CASSHASGNYGYTF. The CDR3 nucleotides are TGTGCCAGCTCTCACGCATCGGGGAACTATGGCTACACCTTC.

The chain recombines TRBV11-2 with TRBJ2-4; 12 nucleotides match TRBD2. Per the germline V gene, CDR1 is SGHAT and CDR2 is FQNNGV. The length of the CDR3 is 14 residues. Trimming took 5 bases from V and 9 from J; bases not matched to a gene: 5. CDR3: CASSDTSGGFIQYF. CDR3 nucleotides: TGTGCCAGCAGCGACACTAGCGGGGGGTTCATTCAGTACTTC.